A selection of T cell receptor beta chains follows, all from one sample in a study of radiotherapy plus CTLA-4 blockade in lung cancer. Using immunoSEQ multiplex PCR, the repertoire was profiled, and TCRdb retains in-frame clones only, with some absent. This table has around 82,000 clones, around 86% appearing once. Sequencing used peripheral blood, obtained from a patient treated with radiotherapy plus ipilimumab. The receptors originated from a human donor with non-small cell lung cancer that progressed on radiotherapy plus ipilimumab. CDR3s include the opening cysteine and the closing phenylalanine or tryptophan. Each record gives: V gene, J gene, clone size, D gene, CDR3 DNA, CDR3 protein. A D gene is named only where the DNA matches it firmly. Part of the rows lack a size; the others show once, few, many or a class for expanded clones.

v_gene: TRBV19
j_gene: TRBJ2-2
abundance: -
d_gene: TRBD1
CDR3nt: TGTGCCAGTAGTACCGGACAGGGGATAAGCGGGGAGCTGTTTTTT
CDR3aa: CASSTGQGISGELFF

v_gene: TRBV7-8
j_gene: TRBJ2-1
abundance: -
d_gene: TRBD1
CDR3nt: TGTGCCAGCAGCCCCTCCGGGACAGGGGGCCACAATGAGCAGTTCTTC
CDR3aa: CASSPSGTGGHNEQFF

v_gene: TRBV5-1
j_gene: TRBJ2-1
abundance: -
d_gene: -
CDR3nt: TGCGCCAGCAGCTTGCAGGGTCTTAGCTCCTACAATGAGCAGTTCTTC
CDR3aa: CASSLQGLSSYNEQFF

v_gene: TRBV7-2
j_gene: TRBJ2-6
abundance: -
d_gene: TRBD1
CDR3nt: TGTGCCAGCAGCATAGGACAGGCCGGGGCCAACGTCCTGACTTTC
CDR3aa: CASSIGQAGANVLTF

v_gene: TRBV9
j_gene: TRBJ2-7
abundance: -
d_gene: -
CDR3nt: TGTGCCAGCAGCCCTCACCCCCAGTACGAGCAGTACTTC
CDR3aa: CASSPHPQYEQYF

v_gene: TRBV29-1
j_gene: TRBJ2-1
abundance: -
d_gene: TRBD2
CDR3nt: TGCAGCGTCCCGACTAGCGGGAATGGGAATGAGCAGTTCTTC
CDR3aa: CSVPTSGNGNEQFF

v_gene: TRBV2
j_gene: TRBJ1-2
abundance: -
d_gene: TRBD1
CDR3nt: TGTGCCGGGGGACAGGGCGTCGATGGCTACACCTTC
CDR3aa: CAGGQGVDGYTF

v_gene: TRBV27
j_gene: TRBJ2-2
abundance: -
d_gene: -
CDR3nt: TGTGCCAGCAGCCATGGGGGGCTCACCGGGGAGCTGTTTTTT
CDR3aa: CASSHGGLTGELFF

v_gene: TRBV6-1
j_gene: TRBJ1-5
abundance: -
d_gene: -
CDR3nt: TGTGCCAGCAGGCCAGGGATAGGCAATCAGCCCCAGCATTTT
CDR3aa: CASRPGIGNQPQHF

v_gene: TRBV9
j_gene: TRBJ2-3
abundance: -
d_gene: -
CDR3nt: TGTGCCAGCAGCACTCGACAGAGCACAGATACGCAGTATTTT
CDR3aa: CASSTRQSTDTQYF

v_gene: TRBV18
j_gene: TRBJ2-1
abundance: -
d_gene: TRBD1
CDR3nt: TGTGCCAGCTCACCAACGCAGGGGGCGATAAATGAGCAGTTCTTC
CDR3aa: CASSPTQGAINEQFF

v_gene: TRBV29-1
j_gene: TRBJ1-1
abundance: -
d_gene: -
CDR3nt: TGCAGCGTTGTGTTAGGGAACACTGAAGCTTTCTTT
CDR3aa: CSVVLGNTEAFF

v_gene: TRBV7-6
j_gene: TRBJ1-3
abundance: -
d_gene: -
CDR3nt: TGTGCCAGCAGCTTAGTGTTACAGGGAGGTGACACCATATATTTT
CDR3aa: CASSLVLQGGDTIYF

v_gene: TRBV2
j_gene: TRBJ2-5
abundance: -
d_gene: -
CDR3nt: TGTGCCAGCAGACAGGCCGCGCCGGGGACCCAGTACTTC
CDR3aa: CASRQAAPGTQYF

v_gene: TRBV18
j_gene: TRBJ2-5
abundance: once
d_gene: -
CDR3nt: TGTGCCAGCTCACCACCCGGACTCCCCAAGACCCAGTACTTC
CDR3aa: CASSPPGLPKTQYF

v_gene: TRBV6-1
j_gene: TRBJ2-5
abundance: -
d_gene: -
CDR3nt: TGTGCCAGCACCATTTATGGCGGGGAGACCCAGTACTTC
CDR3aa: CASTIYGGETQYF

v_gene: TRBV6-1
j_gene: TRBJ2-7
abundance: -
d_gene: -
CDR3nt: TGTGCCAGCAGGGAGGACCCGATCTACGAGCAGTACTTC
CDR3aa: CASREDPIYEQYF

v_gene: TRBV10-3
j_gene: TRBJ1-2
abundance: -
d_gene: -
CDR3nt: TGTGCCATCAGTGAGGGAGGGCCGAACTATGGCTACACCTTC
CDR3aa: CAISEGGPNYGYTF

v_gene: TRBV2
j_gene: TRBJ2-7
abundance: -
d_gene: -
CDR3nt: TGTGCCAGCAGTGTCAACGAGCAGTACTTC
CDR3aa: CASSVNEQYF

v_gene: TRBV18
j_gene: TRBJ2-5
abundance: -
d_gene: -
CDR3nt: TGTGCCAGCTCAGCCTATTGGACTAACCAAGAGACCCAGTACTTC
CDR3aa: CASSAYWTNQETQYF

v_gene: TRBV7-9
j_gene: TRBJ1-2
abundance: -
d_gene: -
CDR3nt: TGTGCCAGCAGCTTAGGGGGCCCCAGGGGCTACACCTTC
CDR3aa: CASSLGGPRGYTF

v_gene: TRBV25-1
j_gene: TRBJ1-6
abundance: -
d_gene: -
CDR3nt: TGTGCCAGCAGTCCAGGACAGTATAATTCACCCCTCCACTTT
CDR3aa: CASSPGQYNSPLHF

v_gene: TRBV12-5
j_gene: TRBJ1-2
abundance: -
d_gene: -
CDR3nt: TGTGCTAGTGGTTGGGGGCAGAGGCAAGGCTACACCTTC
CDR3aa: CASGWGQRQGYTF

v_gene: TRBV29-1
j_gene: TRBJ2-5
abundance: -
d_gene: TRBD2
CDR3nt: TGCAGCGTCCTAGGACTAGCGGGGTTTAATAAAGAGACCCAGTACTTC
CDR3aa: CSVLGLAGFNKETQYF

v_gene: TRBV7-2
j_gene: TRBJ2-7
abundance: -
d_gene: -
CDR3nt: TGTGCCAGCAGCCTTACCTACGAGCAGTACTTC
CDR3aa: CASSLTYEQYF

v_gene: TRBV5-1
j_gene: TRBJ2-1
abundance: -
d_gene: -
CDR3nt: TGCGCCAGCAGGTTTGACAATGAGCAGTTCTTC
CDR3aa: CASRFDNEQFF

v_gene: TRBV7-9
j_gene: TRBJ2-1
abundance: -
d_gene: -
CDR3nt: TGTGCCAGCAGCTTACCAGTGAGGGACTCCTACAATGAGCAGTTCTTC
CDR3aa: CASSLPVRDSYNEQFF

v_gene: TRBV6-5
j_gene: TRBJ1-1
abundance: -
d_gene: -
CDR3nt: TGTGCCAGCAGTTTCTCAGGGTGGACTGAAGCTTTCTTT
CDR3aa: CASSFSGWTEAFF

v_gene: TRBV21-1
j_gene: TRBJ1-1
abundance: -
d_gene: -
CDR3nt: TGTGCCAGCAGCCCCCCCCCGACTGACTGTACTGAAGCTTTCTTT
CDR3aa: CASSPPPTDCTEAFF

v_gene: TRBV25-1
j_gene: TRBJ2-5
abundance: -
d_gene: TRBD2
CDR3nt: TGTGCCAGCAGTGAAGCGGGAGGGGGGGAGACCCAGTACTTC
CDR3aa: CASSEAGGGETQYF

v_gene: TRBV5-1
j_gene: TRBJ1-4
abundance: once
d_gene: -
CDR3nt: TGCGCCAGCAGCTTGGCCCAGGGTTCGGGTGAAAAACTGTTTTTT
CDR3aa: CASSLAQGSGEKLFF

v_gene: TRBV14
j_gene: TRBJ2-5
abundance: -
d_gene: -
CDR3nt: TGTGCCAGCAGCCAAGGTCGAGAGACCCAGTACTTC
CDR3aa: CASSQGRETQYF

v_gene: TRBV6-1
j_gene: TRBJ2-7
abundance: few
d_gene: -
CDR3nt: TGTGCCAGCAGTGATTTTGGCAGGGGCCACGAGCAGTACTTC
CDR3aa: CASSDFGRGHEQYF

v_gene: TRBV28
j_gene: TRBJ2-7
abundance: -
d_gene: TRBD2
CDR3nt: TGTGCCACATCACGGTTGACTAGCGGGAGCTACGAGCAGTACTTC
CDR3aa: CATSRLTSGSYEQYF

v_gene: TRBV5-4
j_gene: TRBJ2-1
abundance: -
d_gene: -
CDR3nt: TGTGCCGCCACCCCACCGGGATCGGTAACCAACAATGAGCAGTTCTTC
CDR3aa: CAATPPGSVTNNEQFF

v_gene: TRBV4-2
j_gene: TRBJ2-7
abundance: -
d_gene: -
CDR3nt: TGTGCCAGCAGCCAAGAGCTGGGGTACGAGCAGTACTTC
CDR3aa: CASSQELGYEQYF

v_gene: TRBV5-1
j_gene: TRBJ2-7
abundance: -
d_gene: -
CDR3nt: TGCGCCAGCAGCTTGGGGGACCTTTACGAGCAGTACTTC
CDR3aa: CASSLGDLYEQYF

v_gene: TRBV4-3
j_gene: TRBJ1-3
abundance: -
d_gene: -
CDR3nt: TGCGCCAGCAGCCAAGCGGACCCGACTGGAAACACCATATATTTT
CDR3aa: CASSQADPTGNTIYF

v_gene: TRBV6-6
j_gene: TRBJ1-2
abundance: once
d_gene: -
CDR3nt: TGTGCCAGCAGTTATACAGGGCTCTATGGCTACACCTTC
CDR3aa: CASSYTGLYGYTF

v_gene: TRBV4-1
j_gene: TRBJ2-3
abundance: -
d_gene: -
CDR3nt: TGCGCCAGCAGCCAAGACCAGTCACCTAGCACAGATACGCAGTATTTT
CDR3aa: CASSQDQSPSTDTQYF

v_gene: TRBV6-1
j_gene: TRBJ1-2
abundance: -
d_gene: -
CDR3nt: TGTGCCAGCAGTCCCCCCACGAGCAGGGAATATGGCTACACCTTC
CDR3aa: CASSPPTSREYGYTF

v_gene: TRBV30
j_gene: TRBJ1-1
abundance: -
d_gene: TRBD1
CDR3nt: TGTGCCTGGAGTTGGACAGGGGGTACTGAAGCTTTCTTT
CDR3aa: CAWSWTGGTEAFF

v_gene: TRBV7-8
j_gene: TRBJ1-2
abundance: -
d_gene: -
CDR3nt: TGTGCCAGCAGCTTAGGCCAATCCTATGGCTACACCTTC
CDR3aa: CASSLGQSYGYTF

v_gene: TRBV6-5
j_gene: TRBJ2-2
abundance: -
d_gene: -
CDR3nt: TGTGCCAGCAAGCAGGGATCGGTCACCGGGGAGCTGTTTTTT
CDR3aa: CASKQGSVTGELFF

v_gene: TRBV6-1
j_gene: TRBJ2-1
abundance: -
d_gene: -
CDR3nt: TGTGCCAGCAGTGACGCGAGTAGCTCCTACAATGAGCAGTTCTTC
CDR3aa: CASSDASSSYNEQFF

v_gene: TRBV9
j_gene: TRBJ2-3
abundance: -
d_gene: -
CDR3nt: TGTGCCAGCAGCGCCCGGGGGGCTGGAGATACGCAGTATTTT
CDR3aa: CASSARGAGDTQYF

v_gene: TRBV27
j_gene: TRBJ1-2
abundance: -
d_gene: -
CDR3nt: TGTGCCAGCAGTCCCCACAGCGTTTCTCCCTATGGCTACACCTTC
CDR3aa: CASSPHSVSPYGYTF

v_gene: TRBV4-3
j_gene: TRBJ2-7
abundance: -
d_gene: -
CDR3nt: TGCGCCAGCAGTCACGACCGGGGCTGCGAGCAGTACTTC
CDR3aa: CASSHDRGCEQYF

v_gene: TRBV30
j_gene: TRBJ2-5
abundance: -
d_gene: -
CDR3nt: TGTGCCTGGAACAGGGGGGGCCAAAGGGGGCTGTACTTC
CDR3aa: CAWNRGGQRGLYF

v_gene: TRBV6-5
j_gene: TRBJ2-7
abundance: -
d_gene: TRBD1
CDR3nt: TGTGCCAGCAGTTACGGGACAGGAGCCTACGAGCAGTACTTC
CDR3aa: CASSYGTGAYEQYF

v_gene: TRBV5-1
j_gene: TRBJ2-3
abundance: -
d_gene: TRBD2
CDR3nt: TGCGCCAGCAGCTCAACCGGGACTACCACAGATACGCAGTATTTT
CDR3aa: CASSSTGTTTDTQYF

v_gene: TRBV7-2
j_gene: TRBJ2-3
abundance: -
d_gene: -
CDR3nt: TGTGCCAGCAGCGCCGACCCGGGGTGGACGCAGTATTTT
CDR3aa: CASSADPGWTQYF

v_gene: TRBV7-9
j_gene: TRBJ2-4
abundance: -
d_gene: -
CDR3nt: TGTGCCAGCAGCGTCGGGGAGGGGGCGCGGGGTTTAGCCAAAAACATTCAGTACTTC
CDR3aa: CASSVGEGARGLAKNIQYF

v_gene: TRBV5-1
j_gene: TRBJ1-1
abundance: -
d_gene: -
CDR3nt: TGCGCCAGCAGCTTGGAGAGACCAAACACTGAAGCTTTCTTT
CDR3aa: CASSLERPNTEAFF

v_gene: TRBV5-3
j_gene: TRBJ2-7
abundance: -
d_gene: -
CDR3nt: TGTGCCAGAAGCTTACCGGGCCAAGGGACTCGCCAACTCCACTACGAGCAGTACTTC
CDR3aa: CARSLPGQGTRQLHYEQYF

v_gene: TRBV19
j_gene: TRBJ1-6
abundance: -
d_gene: -
CDR3nt: TGTGCCAGCCGGACCCGTGGTGATTCACCCCTCCACTTT
CDR3aa: CASRTRGDSPLHF

v_gene: TRBV28
j_gene: TRBJ1-5
abundance: -
d_gene: -
CDR3nt: TGTGCCAGCAGTCCCGGGACACCCATGGGGCCCCAGCATTTT
CDR3aa: CASSPGTPMGPQHF

v_gene: TRBV15
j_gene: TRBJ2-1
abundance: -
d_gene: -
CDR3nt: TGTGCCACCAAGTGGGGGGACTCCTACAATGAGCAGTTCTTC
CDR3aa: CATKWGDSYNEQFF